This T cell receptor beta chain was sequenced during a study of shared clonotypes between healthy human individuals. This table comes from immunoSEQ multiplex PCR, and its TCRdb copy is limited to in-frame clones, with some not included. The profile shows hundreds of thousands of clones, roughly 79% of them singletons. This clone was recorded once. The germline V gene encodes CDR1 SGHTA and CDR2 FQGNSA. CDR3 length equals 16 residues. V was pared by 5 bases and J by 0 bases, with 7 bases of the junction left unmatched. This chain joins TRBV7-2 and TRBJ1-1; 9 bases agree with TRBD1. This TCR was sampled from a woman aged 40 to 50 in good health. Some clones in this sample may be carry-over from other donors' samples. Sequencing used PBMCs. The CDR3 loop reads CASSRPGTGLNTEAFF. In DNA, the CDR3 is TGTGCCAGCAGCCGTCCCGGGACAGGGTTGAACACTGAAGCTTTCTTT.